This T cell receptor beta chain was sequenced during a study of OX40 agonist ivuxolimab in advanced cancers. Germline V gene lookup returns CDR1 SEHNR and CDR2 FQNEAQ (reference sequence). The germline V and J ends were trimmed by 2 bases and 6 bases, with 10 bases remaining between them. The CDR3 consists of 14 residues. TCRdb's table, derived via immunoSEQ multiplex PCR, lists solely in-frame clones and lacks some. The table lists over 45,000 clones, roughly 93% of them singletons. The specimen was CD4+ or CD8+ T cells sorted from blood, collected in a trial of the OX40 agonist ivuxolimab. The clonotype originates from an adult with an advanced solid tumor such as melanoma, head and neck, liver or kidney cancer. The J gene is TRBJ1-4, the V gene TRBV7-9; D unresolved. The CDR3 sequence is CASSLRLEDEKLFF. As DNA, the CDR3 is TGTGCCAGCAGCTTAAGACTTGAGGATGAAAAACTGTTTTTT.